Sequencing of this T cell receptor (beta chain) was carried out in a study of OX40 agonist ivuxolimab in advanced cancers. This clone has just a few counts. The CDR3 extends over 14 amino acids. Germline assignment: CDR1 GTSNPN and CDR2 SVGIG (reference sequence). V gave up 2 bases and J gave up 3 bases; unmatched junction bases: 7. Sequencing used immunoSEQ multiplex PCR; TCRdb keeps in-frame clones, though not all of them. Of about 76,000 clones in the sample, 85% to 90% were seen once. The sequences come from CD4+ or CD8+ T cells sorted from blood, collected in a trial of the OX40 agonist ivuxolimab. The TCR comes from an adult with an advanced solid tumor such as melanoma, head and neck, liver or kidney cancer. The rearrangement joins TRBV30 to TRBJ2-7, with TRBD2 matching over 7 bases. DNA of the CDR3: TGTGCCTGGAGTAAAACGGGGGGAAGCTACGAGCAGTACTTC. Amino acid sequence: CAWSKTGGSYEQYF.